The T cell receptor (beta chain) described here comes from a study of blood T cell repertoires in COVID-19. Original processing methods: Estimation of nucleated cell counts relied on the amplification of reference gene primers. The protocol was immunoSEQ multiplex PCR, while the TCRdb copy is restricted to in-frame clones and leaves out a portion. The V and J calls and the clone size are those of that table, but D and trimming were determined from the DNA. The sample consists of under 35,000 clones, about 78% of them appearing once. The sequenced sample consisted of peripheral blood. The sequence was collected from a man older than 75 with acute or convalescent COVID-19.

The CDR3 nucleotides read TGTGCCAGCAGCTTAATAAACGGCTATGGCTACACCTTC. Protein product: CASSLINGYGYTF. This chain links TRBV7-3 with TRBJ1-2; D uncertain. V was trimmed by 1 base and J by 4 bases, leaving 7 bases between them. Germline V gene lookup returns CDR1 SGHTA and CDR2 FQGTGA. CDR3 length equals 13 residues.